The clone carrying this TCR beta chain has a single count. Its antigen is unknown. Germline CDR1 reads MNHEY; CDR2 reads SVGAGI. The V end was cut by 6 bases, the J end by 0 bases, with 12 bases between. The CDR3 sequence is 14 residues long. This specimen comes from a study of T cell responses to AZD1222 COVID-19 vaccine. Whole-study results and caveats: Females outnumbered males among donors, who were mostly white British; clonal diversity was possibly underestimated. Among those given AZD1222, only six were seropositive at baseline.

Assay used: immunoSEQ multiplex PCR; TCRdb lists only in-frame clones, some missing. The table has 40,000 to 55,000 clones, over 85% seen once. The TCR comes from an adult who received the AZD1222 COVID-19 vaccine. J is TRBJ2-7 and V is TRBV6-5; D perhaps matches TRBD1 (5 bases). The specimen comprised peripheral blood, sampled 28 days after the second AZD1222 dose. The CDR3 reads CASSRTQSSYEQYF. As DNA, the CDR3 is TGTGCCAGCAGCCGGACACAGAGCTCCTACGAGCAGTACTTC.